These 14 T cell receptor beta chains came from one sample sequenced in a study of T cell responses to AZD1222 COVID-19 vaccine. The assay was immunoSEQ multiplex PCR, and TCRdb's table has in-frame clones only and misses some. The sample includes under 200,000 clones, 88% of them seen just once. The sequencing here drew on peripheral blood, taken 28 days after the second AZD1222 dose. The receptors originated from an adult who received the AZD1222 COVID-19 vaccine.

This chain links TRBV13 with TRBJ2-5, with D possibly matching TRBD1 (6 bases). V lost 5 bases, J lost 4 bases, and 14 bases lay in between. This CDR3 has 14 residues. Per the germline V gene, CDR1 is PRHDT and CDR2 is FYEKMQ (reference sequence). The CDR3, as DNA: TGTGCCAGCAGCGCCCCTTGGGGGCGAGAGACCCAGTACTTC. Encoded protein: CASSAPWGRETQYF.

The chain recombines TRBV5-1 with TRBJ2-2; 9 bases match TRBD1. V trimming: 3 bases; J trimming: 5 bases; junction bases outside the gene matches: 5. The CDR3 contains 15 residues. From germline, CDR1 is SGHRS and CDR2 YFSETQ. The DNA for the CDR3 is TGCGCCAGCAGCTCGGGTGACAGGGGGACCGGGGAGCTGTTTTTT. It codes for CASSSGDRGTGELFF.

This chain joins TRBV28 and TRBJ1-1; D not resolved. The CDR3 length is 12 residues. The V gene lost 3 bases and the J gene lost 4 bases, with 6 bases spanning the gap. Germline lookup yields CDR1 MDHEN and CDR2 SYDVKM. The CDR3 sequence is CASSFPGTEAFF. CDR3 sequence (DNA): TGTGCCAGCAGTTTTCCCGGCACTGAAGCTTTCTTT. The whole variable domain, filled in from reference TRBV28 and TRBJ1-1, reads DVKVTQSSRYLVKRTGEKVFLECVQDMDHENMFWYRQDPGLGLRLIYFSYDVKMKEKGDIPEGYSVSREKKERFSLILESASTNQTSMYLCASSFPGTEAFFGQGTRLTVV.

The chain combines TRBV5-8 with TRBJ2-7, with D perhaps TRBD2 (6 bases). Germline V gene lookup returns CDR1 SGHTS and CDR2 YDEGEE. The V and J ends lost 3 bases and 2 bases respectively, with 18 bases between them. CDR3 length: 16 residues. DNA for the CDR3: TGTGCCAGCAGCTCGAGGCCGGGACTCGGACCCTACGAGCAGTACTTC. Translated, it gives CASSSRPGLGPYEQYF. The whole variable domain, filled in from reference TRBV5-8 and TRBJ2-7, reads EAGVTQSPTHLIKTRGQQATLRCSPISGHTSVYWYQQALGLGLQFLLWYDEGEERNRGNFPPRFSGRQFPNYSSELNVNALELEDSALYLCASSSRPGLGPYEQYFGPGTRLTVT.

The genes are TRBV6-4 and TRBJ2-1, with TRBD2 identical over 10 bases. Per germline, CDR1 MRHNA and CDR2 SNTAGT. The V segment lost 1 base and the J segment 10 bases; nucleotides outside the gene matches: 7. This CDR3 region has 15 residues. The CDR3 region is CASSDLPSGSGEQFF. CDR3 nucleotide sequence: TGTGCCAGCAGTGACTTACCTAGCGGGAGCGGCGAGCAGTTCTTC.

CDR3 residues: CASKGSGTDTQYF. DNA of the CDR3: TGTGCCAGCAAGGGGTCGGGCACAGATACGCAGTATTTT. The V call is TRBV27, the J call TRBJ2-3; D perhaps matches TRBD1 (5 bases). The CDR3 length is 13 residues. Germline V CDR1 and CDR2: MNHEY, SMNVEV (reference sequence). Trimming stripped 7 bases from V and 1 base from J, with 9 bases between.

The chain joins TRBV28 to TRBJ2-7, with TRBD1 identical over 8 bases. Germline CDR1 is MDHEN and CDR2 is SYDVKM. The CDR3 is 14 amino acids. Losses at the gene ends were 5 bases for V and 6 bases for J; bases not matched to a gene: 9. CDR3 DNA sequence: TGTGCCAGCAGTCTTTACAGGGGGTCCAGCGAGCAGTACTTC. Protein: CASSLYRGSSEQYF.

The chain carries TRBV6-2 or TRBV6-3 and TRBJ2-3; 8 bases are shared with TRBD2. Germline V gives CDR1 MNHEY, CDR2 SVGEGT. This CDR3 is 16 amino acids long. With 0 bases clipped from V and 5 bases from J, the junction kept 7 bases outside the gene matches. Here the CDR3 reads CASSYSLSGVLDTQYF. In DNA form, the CDR3 reads TGTGCCAGCAGTTACTCTCTTAGCGGGGTACTAGATACGCAGTATTTT.

The rearrangement links TRBV4-2 to TRBJ1-3; no clear D. Between the trimmed V and J ends, which lost 4 bases and 9 bases, there was a span of 13 bases. Per germline, CDR1 LGHNA and CDR2 YNFKEQ. CDR3 size: 13 residues. The CDR3 nucleotides read TGTGCCAGCAGCCCGCGAAGGGAAGGCACCATATATTTT. Residues: CASSPRREGTIYF.

The chain recombines TRBV6-5 with TRBJ2-7, with 11 bases lining up with TRBD2. The CDR3 has 14 residues. V lost 6 bases to trimming and J lost 6 bases; unmatched junction nucleotides: 7. CDR1 and CDR2 (germline): MNHEY, SVGAGI. The CDR3 reads CASRTGGLAGEQYF. The CDR3 DNA follows: TGTGCCAGCAGAACCGGAGGACTAGCGGGCGAGCAGTACTTC.

The CDR3 DNA reads as TGTGCCAGCAGCCAATCCGGTTTCGAGCAGTACTTC. Protein: CASSQSGFEQYF. This sequence joins TRBV16 and TRBJ2-7; D unclear. The germline V gene has CDR1 KGHSY and CDR2 FQNENV. Trimming cost V 0 bases and J 6 bases, with 6 bases left between them. CDR3 size: 12 residues.

The chain is built from TRBV6-2 or TRBV6-3 and TRBJ1-1; D gene uncertain. The germline V gene encodes CDR1 MNHEY and CDR2 SVGEGT. V was cut by 0 bases and J by 6 bases, with 11 bases left in between. This CDR3 has 14 residues. In DNA, the CDR3 is TGTGCCAGCAGTTACTCGGTCCCGGGCCCTGAAGCTTTCTTT. Translation: CASSYSVPGPEAFF.

This clone appeared once. The V call is TRBV7-6, the J call TRBJ2-1; 9 bases align to TRBD1. Germline CDR1 is SGHVS and CDR2 is FNYEAQ. V trimming: 1 base; J trimming: 8 bases; junction bases outside the gene matches: 6. CDR3 length: 15 amino acids. CDR3 region: CASSLEGGQGDEQFF. CDR3 in DNA: TGTGCCAGCAGCTTAGAGGGGGGACAGGGCGATGAGCAGTTCTTC. Together with reference TRBV7-6 and TRBJ2-1, the CDR3 gives the full variable domain: GAGVSQSPRYKVTKRGQDVALRCDPISGHVSLYWYRQALGQGPEFLTYFNYEAQQDKSGLPNDRFSAERPEGSISTLTIQRTEQRDSAMYRCASSLEGGQGDEQFFGPGTRLTVL.

The CDR3 loop is CSALTHEQFF. As DNA, the CDR3 is TGCAGTGCCCTCACCCATGAGCAGTTCTTC. The chain combines TRBV20-1 with TRBJ2-1; no firm D call. Trimming removed 6 bases at V and 8 bases at J, with 8 bases between. Germline CDR1 reads DFQATT; CDR2 reads SNEGSKA (reference sequence). This CDR3 is built from 10 residues.